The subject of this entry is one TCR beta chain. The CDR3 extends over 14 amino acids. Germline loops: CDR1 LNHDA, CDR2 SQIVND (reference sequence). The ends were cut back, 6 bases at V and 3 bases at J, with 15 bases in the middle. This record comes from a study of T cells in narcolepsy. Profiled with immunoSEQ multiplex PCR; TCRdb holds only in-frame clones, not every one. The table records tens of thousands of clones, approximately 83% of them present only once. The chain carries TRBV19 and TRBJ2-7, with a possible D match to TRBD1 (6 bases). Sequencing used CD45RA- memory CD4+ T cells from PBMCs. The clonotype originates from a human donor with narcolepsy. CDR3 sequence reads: CASRQGQGLYEQYF. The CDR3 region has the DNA TGTGCCAGTAGGCAGGGTCAGGGGCTCTACGAGCAGTACTTC.